These 5 T cell receptor beta chains share one sample of origin, sequenced in a study of radiation and T cells in renal cell carcinoma. Sequenced by immunoSEQ multiplex PCR; TCRdb stores in-frame clones only, minus some. The table includes about 83,000 clones, 83% detected once. Sample time point: blood 4 weeks post-SBRT, at nephrectomy. Treatment meaning: 15 Gy SBRT to primary tumor, nephrectomy 4 weeks later. Sequences were derived from blood, sampled from a patient whose treatment included radiotherapy and nephrectomy. Receptor source: a woman aged 55-70 years with renal cell carcinoma.

This chain uses TRBV6-5 with TRBJ2-7, with TRBD1 matching over 10 bases. The CDR3 has 14 residues. Germline V CDR1 and CDR2: MNHEY, SVGAGI. V lost 10 bases, J lost 3 bases, and 9 bases stayed unmatched. The DNA of the CDR3 is TGTGCCACCTACTCTCGGACAGGGGGCTACGAGCAGTACTTC. Amino acids: CATYSRTGGYEQYF.

The chain has TRBV19 and TRBJ1-1; TRBD1 is a possible D gene (5 bases). The germline V and J ends were trimmed by 7 bases and 0 bases, with 18 bases remaining between them. The CDR3 runs 16 residues. Germline lookup yields CDR1 LNHDA and CDR2 SQIVND (reference sequence). The CDR3 here is CASINWGFGVNTEAFF. DNA for the CDR3: TGTGCCAGTATTAATTGGGGGTTCGGAGTGAACACTGAAGCTTTCTTT.

V is TRBV29-1 and J is TRBJ2-2; TRBD2 is a possible D gene (6 bases). Germline lookup yields CDR1 SQVTM and CDR2 ANQGSEA. This CDR3 spans 14 amino acids. V lost 7 bases to trimming and J lost 5 bases, with 17 bases between them. The CDR3 loop reads CSAAVAGKTGELFF. In DNA form, the CDR3 reads TGCAGCGCTGCGGTGGCGGGAAAGACCGGGGAGCTGTTTTTT.

This clone was counted only a few times. The chain employs TRBV6-5 and TRBJ1-1, with D unclear. V was clipped by 1 base and J by 4 bases, with 7 bases between them. The germline V gene has CDR1 MNHEY and CDR2 SVGAGI. This CDR3 has 13 residues. CDR3 nucleotide sequence: TGTGCCAGCAGTTACTGGGAAAGCACTGAAGCTTTCTTT. The encoded protein is CASSYWESTEAFF.

The rearrangement joins TRBV6-1 to TRBJ2-5; no clear D. The V end was cut by 7 bases, the J end by 3 bases, with 12 bases between. The CDR3 contains 13 residues. Germline lookup yields CDR1 MNHNS and CDR2 SASEGT. The CDR3 protein is CASTGPAKETQYF. The CDR3 bases are TGTGCCAGCACCGGACCAGCAAAAGAGACCCAGTACTTC.